This record looks at one T cell receptor (beta chain) sequence and its context. The table came from immunoSEQ multiplex PCR; TCRdb's copy has only in-frame clones and leaves some out. Among some 48,000 clones, over 90% were seen once, and the ten largest hold over 6.5%. The data derive from a study of OX40 agonist ivuxolimab in advanced cancers. At the level of the study: Patients were treated with intravenous ivuxolimab, dosed at 0.01 to 10 mg/kg and infused every 2 weeks.

Trimming removed 5 bases at V and 9 bases at J, with 10 bases between. CDR1 and CDR2 (germline): SEHNR, FQNEAQ (reference sequence). CDR3 size: 11 residues. The receptor's source is an adult with an advanced solid tumor such as melanoma, head and neck, liver or kidney cancer. The sample here was CD4+ or CD8+ T cells sorted from blood, taken in a trial of the OX40 agonist ivuxolimab. The chain couples TRBV7-9 to TRBJ1-2; no clear D gene. The DNA of the CDR3 is TGTGCCAGCAGCGTCGGGCCTAGCTACACCTTC. This sequence encodes CASSVGPSYTF.